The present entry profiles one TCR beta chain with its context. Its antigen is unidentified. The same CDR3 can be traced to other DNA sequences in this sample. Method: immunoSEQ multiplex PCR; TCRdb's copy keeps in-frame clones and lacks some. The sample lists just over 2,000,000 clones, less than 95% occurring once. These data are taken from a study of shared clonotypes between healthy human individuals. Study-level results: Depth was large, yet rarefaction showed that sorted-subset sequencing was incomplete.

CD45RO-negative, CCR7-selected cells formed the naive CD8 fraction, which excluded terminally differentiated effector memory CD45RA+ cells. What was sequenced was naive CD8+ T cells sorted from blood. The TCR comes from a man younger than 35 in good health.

The CDR3 reads CASSPPGVSYEQYF. DNA of the CDR3: TGTGCCAGCAGCCCCCCGGGGGTCTCCTACGAGCAGTACTTC. This chain links TRBV7-9 with TRBJ2-7; weak D call: TRBD2 (6 bases). The CDR3 is 14 residues long. Germline lookup yields CDR1 SEHNR and CDR2 FQNEAQ (reference sequence). Trimming pared 5 bases from V and 0 bases from J, leaving 11 bases between.